The subject of this entry is one TCR beta chain. The antigen remains undetermined. The data derive from a study of cytomegalovirus exposure and HLA in healthy donors. Use of 60 Vbeta and 13 Jbeta primers characterized the PCR. TCRdb keeps only in-frame clones here, not all; method: immunoSEQ multiplex PCR. Here the sample spans about 160,000 clones, roughly 80% being singletons. General study results and limits: HLA alleles showed associations with roughly 17,000 TCR beta sequences in a later analysis, at a 0.05 false discovery rate. Later, TCR association rates were found to vary by HLA locus, highest for DRB1 and lowest for HLA-C. The study dropped some indistinguishable V segments, TRBV6-2 and TRBV6-3 among them.

There are 14 residues in the CDR3. The V gene's germline CDR1 is SEHNR and CDR2 FQNEAQ (reference sequence). The V gene end was trimmed by 6 bases and the J gene end by 4 bases; junction bases not matched to a gene: 4. This clonotype was sampled from a male donor in good health and CMV-seropositive. Sequenced input: PBMCs. The V and J genes are TRBV7-9 and TRBJ1-5, with TRBD1 matching 9 bases. CDR3 nucleotides: TGTGCCAGCAGGCAGGGGACAGGGAATCAGCCCCAGCATTTT. Translation gives CASRQGTGNQPQHF. Based on the CDR3 plus reference TRBV7-9 and TRBJ1-5, the full variable domain is DTGVSQNPRHKITKRGQNVTFRCDPISEHNRLYWYRQTLGQGPEFLTYFQNEAQLEKSRLLSDRFSAERPKGSFSTLEIQRTEQGDSAMYLCASRQGTGNQPQHFGDGTRLSIL.